These T cell receptor beta chains were read from a single sample in a study of breast tumors, draining lymph nodes, adjacent tissues. Each CDR3 protein gets one entry after TCRdb re-called the multiplex PCR reads with MiXCR. The sample has under 35,000 distinct CDR3 sequences, 63% seen once. The material sequenced was breast tumor tissue. The receptor set was obtained from a female donor with breast cancer. Some clones in this sample may be carry-over from other donors' samples. CDR3s include the opening cysteine and the closing phenylalanine or tryptophan. Each record gives: V gene, J gene, D gene, clone size, CDR3 protein, CDR3 DNA. A D gene is named only where the DNA matches it firmly. The size entry is marked missing in some rows and otherwise reads once, few, many or a size class.

TRBV29-1	TRBJ2-2	NA	medium-sized	CSAYGKNTGELFF	TGCAGCGCTTACGGGAAGAACACCGGGGAGCTGTTTTTT
TRBV5-1	TRBJ1-6	NA	NA	CASSLSGKNSPLHF	TGCGCCAGCAGCTTGAGTGGAAAGAATTCCCCCCTCCACTTT
TRBV20-1	TRBJ2-5	NA	many	CSARDRPVAFQETQYF	TGCAGTGCTAGAGATCGGCCGGTAGCTTTCCAAGAGACCCAGTACTTC
TRBV20-1	TRBJ2-1	NA	many	CSARDFRLVGHNEQFF	TGCAGTGCTAGAGACTTTCGACTAGTGGGCCACAATGAGCAGTTCTTC
TRBV5-6	TRBJ2-7	NA	many	CASSLDRSSYEQYF	TGTGCCAGCAGCTTGGACAGGAGCTCCTACGAGCAGTACTTC
TRBV2	TRBJ2-3	NA	NA	CASSGEFSTDTQYF	TGTGCCAGCAGTGGGGAATTTTCCACAGATACGCAGTATTTT
TRBV29-1	TRBJ2-3	NA	few	CITTGFPTMDTQYF	TGCATCACGACGGGCTTCCCTACCATGGATACGCAGTATTTT
TRBV2	TRBJ2-5	NA	NA	CASRTIQGWGTGEETQYF	TGTGCCAGCAGAACGATACAGGGCTGGGGGACGGGGGAGGAGACCCAGTACTTC
TRBV7-8	TRBJ2-7	NA	medium-sized	CASSSPLESAYEQYF	TGTGCCAGCAGCTCCCCCTTGGAGTCTGCCTACGAGCAGTACTTC
TRBV2	TRBJ1-1	NA	once	CASRPVLQGHTEAFF	TGTGCCAGCAGGCCCGTTTTGCAGGGGCACACTGAAGCTTTCTTT
TRBV12-3/TRBV12-4	TRBJ2-7	NA	once	CASSTVGAFYEQYF	TGTGCCAGCAGTACAGTGGGGGCGTTTTACGAGCAGTACTTC
TRBV20-1	TRBJ2-7	TRBD2	NA	CSAMWTSGGLHNYEQYF	TGCAGTGCTATGTGGACTAGCGGGGGGCTTCACAACTACGAGCAGTACTTC
TRBV3-1	TRBJ2-7	NA	once	CASSQGRREQYF	TGTGCCAGCAGCCAGGGACGGCGCGAGCAGTACTTC
TRBV2	TRBJ2-7	TRBD1	NA	CASSIDRAGHYEQYF	TGTGCCAGCAGTATAGACAGGGCAGGGCACTACGAGCAGTACTTC
TRBV6-5	TRBJ1-6	NA	NA	CASSYPKDGLEVHF	TGTGCCAGCAGTTACCCTAAGGACGGACTAGAGGTCCACTTT
TRBV20-1	TRBJ2-1	NA	NA	CSARDLRGGAQLF	TGCAGTGCTAGAGATCTTAGGGGAGGTGCGCAGCTCTTC
TRBV7-9	TRBJ2-7	TRBD2	once	CASSEGLAGTPYEQYF	TGTGCCAGCAGCGAGGGACTAGCGGGCACACCCTACGAGCAGTACTTC